Detailed here is one T cell receptor beta chain. Its antigen is not identified. These data are taken from a study of monozygotic twins with inflammatory bowel disease. TCRdb reanalyzed the 5' RACE reads and collapses them to one entry per CDR3 protein, without DNA. This sample's table reports around 380,000 distinct CDR3 sequences. CDR3 length equals 11 residues. Germline V gives CDR1 DFQATT, CDR2 SNEGSKA (reference sequence). The study's findings and limits: The data did not back a single strong IBD-associated clonotype or signal.

The chain combines TRBV20-1 with TRBJ2-3. The source of this sequence is a human donor with ulcerative colitis or Crohn's disease, or a healthy co-twin of an affected twin (not recorded which). Sequenced material: blood. CDR3 region: CSASPTDTQYF.